The entry below gives a single TCR beta chain sequence along with its context. This sample was included in a study of blood T cell repertoires in COVID-19. Study at large: The United States, Italy and Spain provided the acute and convalescent COVID-19 samples. T cells, B-cell-depleted T cells, or PBMCs provided the cDNA or gDNA that served as material.

Recovered status applied to Cohort 3 donors who had two consecutive negative PCRs. It also applied to those with clearance or with symptom resolution. Per the authors' pipeline: Amplified reference gene primers provided the basis for estimating nucleated cell counts. Sequenced by immunoSEQ multiplex PCR; TCRdb stores in-frame clones only, minus some. V and J calls and clone size are copied from that table; D and trimming were computed from the DNA. This sample carries about 220,000 clones, 70% to 85% of them seen once, and the ten largest clones take 3% to 4%. The CDR3 length is 16 residues. V gave up 0 bases and J gave up 8 bases; unmatched junction bases: 13. The germline CDR1 and CDR2 sequences are SGHTS and YDEGEE.

The TCR originated in an older woman who had recovered from COVID-19. The chain uses TRBV5-8 and TRBJ1-2; 7 nucleotides match TRBD1. The sample comprised PBMCs or T cells enriched from blood (not recorded which). The chain's CDR3 is CASSLGLKGGEDGYTF. DNA for the CDR3: TGTGCCAGCAGCTTGGGGCTGAAAGGGGGCGAGGACGGCTACACCTTC. Full variable domain (remainder filled in from reference TRBV5-8 and TRBJ1-2): EAGVTQSPTHLIKTRGQQATLRCSPISGHTSVYWYQQALGLGLQFLLWYDEGEERNRGNFPPRFSGRQFPNYSSELNVNALELEDSALYLCASSLGLKGGEDGYTFGSGTRLTVV.